Below, 7 T cell receptor beta chains from the same sample are listed, as sequenced in a study of T cell clonality in common variable immunodeficiency (dated by TCRdb to 2015 to 2017). The antigens these receptors bind are not known. Study-wide conclusions, independent of this receptor: CVID TCRbeta sequences were reported to have fewer deletions and N-nucleotide insertions and to lack highly modified clones with 13 or more V deletions.

The receptor library was made with the immunoSEQ multiplex PCR assay. TCRdb re-hosts the immuneACCESS table, in-frame sequences only. Its copies lack some clones; in the studies checked, an unresolved V gene accounts for under half of them, and the cause for the rest is not known. The sample table includes approximately 8,800 clones. Roughly 3.5% of the sample is held by the ten biggest clonotypes. Material: peripheral blood mononuclear cells. The source is a human donor with common variable immunodeficiency.

Comment on this clone: The CDR3 extends 3 residues past the end of the read, so its final part is completed from the germline J gene. The rearrangement joins TRBV7-9 to TRBJ1-4; TRBD1 is a possible D gene (5 bases). CDR1 is SEHNR, CDR2 FQNEAQ, per germline (reference sequence). CDR3 length: 14 residues. V was shortened by 1 base and J by 8 bases, with 11 bases between the two germline ends. CDR3 bases read: TGTGCCAGCAGCTTAGGTCAGGGTCGGGAAAAA. This translates into CASSLGQGREK. The entire CDR3 protein is CASSLGQGREKLFF.

Of note for this clone: Coverage ceases 3 residues before the CDR3 finishes, and the germline J gene fills in the end. This chain joins TRBV7-9 and TRBJ1-1, with 9 bases that match TRBD1. The ends lost 6 bases at V and 4 bases at J; junction bases unmatched: 6. From germline, CDR1 is SEHNR and CDR2 FQNEAQ (reference sequence). CDR3 length equals 14 residues. The part of the CDR3 DNA that was read is TGTGCCAGCAGGTTAACAGGGGGCACCACTGAA. Its translation is CASRLTGGTTE. In full, the CDR3 reads CASRLTGGTTEAFF. Full variable domain (rest looked up from reference TRBV7-9 and TRBJ1-1): DTGVSQNPRHKITKRGQNVTFRCDPISEHNRLYWYRQTLGQGPEFLTYFQNEAQLEKSRLLSDRFSAERPKGSFSTLEIQRTEQGDSAMYLCASRLTGGTTEAFFGQGTRLTVV.

Points on this clone: The CDR3 goes on 3 residues after the read ends, and that part is filled in from the germline J gene. This chain uses TRBV6-1 with TRBJ2-7, with D perhaps matching TRBD2 (7 bases). V dropped 4 bases and J dropped 4 bases, with 14 bases sitting between them. CDR1 and CDR2 (germline): MNHNS, SASEGT. The CDR3 covers 14 residues. The CDR3 here is CASSVGGPGYEQYF. CDR3 DNA (partial): TGTGCCAGCAGTGTGGGGGGGCCGGGGTACGAG.

Worth noting for this clone: The CDR3 goes on 3 residues after the read ends, and that part is filled in from the germline J gene. This chain connects TRBV7-9 to TRBJ1-2; perhaps TRBD1 as D (6 bases). Germline CDR1 reads SEHNR; CDR2 reads FQNEAQ (reference sequence). CDR3 length: 12 residues. V gave up 5 bases and J gave up 4 bases, with 8 bases separating them. CDR3 DNA, as far as it was read: TGTGCCAGCAGCCGGGACACCTATGGC. This encodes CASSRDTYG. The full CDR3 sequence reads CASSRDTYGYTF.

Remarks on this clone: The read ends 3 residues early relative to the CDR3; the germline J gene fills the gap. This chain joins TRBV19 and TRBJ2-5, with TRBD1 identical over 7 bases. Trimming removed 5 bases from V and 2 bases from J; junction bases left unmatched: 11. The germline V gene has CDR1 LNHDA and CDR2 SQIVND (reference sequence). CDR3 length: 16 amino acids. The CDR3 sequence is CASSFYRQGPQETQYF. The DNA read from the CDR3 is TGTGCCAGTAGTTTCTATCGACAGGGTCCACAAGAGACC.

As to this clone: The read ends 3 residues early relative to the CDR3; the germline J gene fills the gap. This rearrangement joins TRBV19 to TRBJ1-6, with 9 bases lining up with TRBD1. Unmatched junction bases numbered 7, after V lost 1 base and J lost 3 bases. Germline values: CDR1 LNHDA, CDR2 SQIVND (reference sequence). The CDR3 consists of 18 residues. The CDR3 bases that were read are TGTGCCAGTAGTATAGCCGCGGGACAGGGCTACTATAATTCACCC. This sequence encodes CASSIAAGQGYYNSP. The full CDR3 reads CASSIAAGQGYYNSPLHF.

This clone registers medium-sized by frequency. The CDR3 region is CSVEVGASTDTQYF. The CDR3 bases that were read are TGCAGCGTTGAGGTGGGGGCAAGCACAGATACG. The genes are TRBV29-1 and TRBJ2-3; tentative D call: TRBD1 (6 bases). Read sequence stops 3 residues before the CDR3 end, and the germline J gene provides the missing end. Germline V lookup: CDR1 SQVTM, CDR2 ANQGSEA. This CDR3 has 14 amino acids. Trimming shortened V by 3 bases and J by 0 bases, and 10 bases separated the two germline ends.